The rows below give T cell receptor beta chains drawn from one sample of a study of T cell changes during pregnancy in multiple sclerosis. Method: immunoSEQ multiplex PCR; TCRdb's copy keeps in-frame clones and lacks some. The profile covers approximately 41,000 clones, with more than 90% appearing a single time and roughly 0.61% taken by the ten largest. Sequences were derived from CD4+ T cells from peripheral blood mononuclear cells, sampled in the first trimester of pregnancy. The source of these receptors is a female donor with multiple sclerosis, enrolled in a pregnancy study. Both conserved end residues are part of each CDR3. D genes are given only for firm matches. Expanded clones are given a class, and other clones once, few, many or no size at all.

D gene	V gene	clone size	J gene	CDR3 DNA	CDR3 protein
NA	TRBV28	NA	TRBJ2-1	TGTGCCAGCAGTGGGGGCTTGTGGGAGCAGTTCTTC	CASSGGLWEQFF
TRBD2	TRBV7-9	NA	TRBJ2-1	TGTGCCAGCAGCCCCCCCGCTACTAGCGGGAGAAATCGAGGGGAGCAGTTCTTC	CASSPPATSGRNRGEQFF
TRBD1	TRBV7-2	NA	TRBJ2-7	TGTGCCAGCAGCCACGGACAGGGGGTGGCAAACTACGAGCAGTACTTC	CASSHGQGVANYEQYF
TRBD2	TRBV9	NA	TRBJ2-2	TGTGCCAGCAGCGGAGGCCCCCTCCCGACTAGCGGGCTCCTCGGGGAGCTGTTTTTT	CASSGGPLPTSGLLGELFF
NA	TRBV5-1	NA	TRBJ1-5	TGCGCCAGCAGCCCACGCCGCCACGGAGGCAATCAGCCCCAGCATTTT	CASSPRRHGGNQPQHF
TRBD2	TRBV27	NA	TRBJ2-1	TGTGCCACGGTCGGGGGTACGACTAGCGGGAGGGCCAATGAGCAGTTCTTC	CATVGGTTSGRANEQFF
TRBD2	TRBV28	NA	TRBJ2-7	TGTGCCAGCAGTCTCCCGACTAGCGGAACCTACGAGCAGTACTTC	CASSLPTSGTYEQYF
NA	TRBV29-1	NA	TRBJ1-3	TGCTCCCACGCAGGTTCGGGACAAGGAAACACCATATATTTT	CSHAGSGQGNTIYF
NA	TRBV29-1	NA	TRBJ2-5	TGCAGCGTTGTCCCGGGCTGGGAGAGGTTGAAGACCCAGTACTTC	CSVVPGWERLKTQYF
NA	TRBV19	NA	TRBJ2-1	TGTGCCAGTAGTATGGATCCCCCGGGGGTAAATGAGCAGTTCTTC	CASSMDPPGVNEQFF
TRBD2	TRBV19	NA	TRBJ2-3	TGTGCCAGTAGTATTTCCAGCGGGAGATACGGAGATACGCAGTATTTT	CASSISSGRYGDTQYF
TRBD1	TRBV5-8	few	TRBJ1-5	TGTGCCAGCAGCTTGGGGGACAGGGATCAGCCCCAGCATTTT	CASSLGDRDQPQHF
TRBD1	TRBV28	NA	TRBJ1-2	TGTGCCAGCAGTGCCGACAGGGGTGGCTACACCTTC	CASSADRGGYTF
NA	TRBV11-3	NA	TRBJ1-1	TGTGCCAGCAGCTCGGACAGGAACACTGAAGCTTTCTTT	CASSSDRNTEAFF
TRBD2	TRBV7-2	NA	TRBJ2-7	TGTGCCAGCAGGTTAGGGAGGGGCTACGAGCAGTACTTC	CASRLGRGYEQYF
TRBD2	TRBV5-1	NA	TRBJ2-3	TGCGCCAGCAGCGCGAGCACTAGCGGAGGCACAGATACGCAGTATTTT	CASSASTSGGTDTQYF
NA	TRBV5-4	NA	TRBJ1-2	TGTGCCAGTTCCCTGGGCTCTAACTATGGCTACACCTTC	CASSLGSNYGYTF
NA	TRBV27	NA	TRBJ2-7	TGTGCCAGCAGTAAGAATAGCGGATTCTCCTACGAGCAGTACTTC	CASSKNSGFSYEQYF
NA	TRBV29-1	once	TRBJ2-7	TGCAGCGGTACGGGACTGGATAGGGAATACTTC	CSGTGLDREYF
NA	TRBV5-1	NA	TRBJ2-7	TGCGCCAGCAGCTCTAGGGGCGGCTGGTCCTACGAGCAGTACTTC	CASSSRGGWSYEQYF
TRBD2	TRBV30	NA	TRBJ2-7	TGTGCCTGGAGTCCTCTAGCGGGGACCTACGAGCAGTACTTC	CAWSPLAGTYEQYF
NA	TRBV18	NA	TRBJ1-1	TGTGCCAGCTCACCGGGAACAGGGATGAACACTGAAGCTTTCTTT	CASSPGTGMNTEAFF
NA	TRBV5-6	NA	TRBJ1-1	TGTGCCAGCAGTGCCCTCGGGGGGGCCACTGAAGCTTTCTTT	CASSALGGATEAFF
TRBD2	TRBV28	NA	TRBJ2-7	TGTGCCAGCTGGACTAGCGGCTACGAGCAGTACTTC	CASWTSGYEQYF
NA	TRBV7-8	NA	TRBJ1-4	TGTGCCAGCAGGAAAGGGGCCTCACCCCAGGGGGAAAAACTGTTTTTT	CASRKGASPQGEKLFF
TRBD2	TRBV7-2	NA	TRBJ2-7	TGTGCCAGCATCCCAGCGGGGGCCTACGAGCAGTACTTC	CASIPAGAYEQYF
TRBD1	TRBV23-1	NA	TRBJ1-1	TGCGCCAGCACTCGGGACAGGGGGGAGGACACTGAAGCTTTCTTT	CASTRDRGEDTEAFF
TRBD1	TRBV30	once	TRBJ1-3	TGTGCCTGGAGACCTCGGACAGGGGACTCTGGAAACACCATATATTTT	CAWRPRTGDSGNTIYF
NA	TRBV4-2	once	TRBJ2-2	TGTGCCAGCAGTAGTTCGGGAGTGGACACCGGGGAGCTGTTTTTT	CASSSSGVDTGELFF
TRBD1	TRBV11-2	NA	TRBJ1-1	TGTGCCAGCAGCCTAGGGACAGGGGGCATTTCTGAAGCTTTCTTT	CASSLGTGGISEAFF